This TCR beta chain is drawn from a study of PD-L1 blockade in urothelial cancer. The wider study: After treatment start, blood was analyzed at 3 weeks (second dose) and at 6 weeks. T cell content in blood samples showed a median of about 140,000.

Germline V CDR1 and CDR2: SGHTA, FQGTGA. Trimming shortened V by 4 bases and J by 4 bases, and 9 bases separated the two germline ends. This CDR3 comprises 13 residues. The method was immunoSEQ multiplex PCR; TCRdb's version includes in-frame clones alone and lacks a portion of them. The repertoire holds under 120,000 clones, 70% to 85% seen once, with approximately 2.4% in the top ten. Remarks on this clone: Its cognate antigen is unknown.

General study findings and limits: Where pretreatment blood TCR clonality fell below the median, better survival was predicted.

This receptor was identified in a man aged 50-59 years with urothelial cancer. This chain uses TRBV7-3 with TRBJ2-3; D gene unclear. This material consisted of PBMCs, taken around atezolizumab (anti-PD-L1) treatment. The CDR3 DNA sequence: TGTGCCAGCAGCTCGACAACCGCAGATACGCAGTATTTT. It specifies CASSSTTADTQYF.